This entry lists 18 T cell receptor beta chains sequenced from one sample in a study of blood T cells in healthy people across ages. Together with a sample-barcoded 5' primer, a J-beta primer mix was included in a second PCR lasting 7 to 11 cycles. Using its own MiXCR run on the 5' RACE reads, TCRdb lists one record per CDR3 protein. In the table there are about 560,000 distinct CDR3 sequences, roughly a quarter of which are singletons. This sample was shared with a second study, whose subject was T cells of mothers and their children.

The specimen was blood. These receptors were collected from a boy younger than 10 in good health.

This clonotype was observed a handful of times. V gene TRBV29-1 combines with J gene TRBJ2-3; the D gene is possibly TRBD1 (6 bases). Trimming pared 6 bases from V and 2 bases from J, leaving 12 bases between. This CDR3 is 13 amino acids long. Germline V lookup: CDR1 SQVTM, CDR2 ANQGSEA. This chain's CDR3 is CSVARTDTDTQYF. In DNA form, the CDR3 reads TGCAGCGTGGCCAGGACAGACACAGATACGCAGTATTTT.

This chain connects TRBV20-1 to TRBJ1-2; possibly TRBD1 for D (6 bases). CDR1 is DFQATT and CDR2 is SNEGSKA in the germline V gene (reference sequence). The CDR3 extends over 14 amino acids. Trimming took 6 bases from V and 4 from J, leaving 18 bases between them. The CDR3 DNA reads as TGCAGTGCCTTAACCAACAGGGACCCCTATGGCTACACCTTC. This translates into CSALTNRDPYGYTF.

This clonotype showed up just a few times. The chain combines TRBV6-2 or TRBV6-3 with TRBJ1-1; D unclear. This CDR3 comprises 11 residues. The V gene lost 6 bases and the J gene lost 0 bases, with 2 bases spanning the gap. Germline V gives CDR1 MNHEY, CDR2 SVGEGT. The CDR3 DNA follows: TGTGCCAGCAGGGTGAACACTGAAGCTTTCTTT. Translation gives CASRVNTEAFF.

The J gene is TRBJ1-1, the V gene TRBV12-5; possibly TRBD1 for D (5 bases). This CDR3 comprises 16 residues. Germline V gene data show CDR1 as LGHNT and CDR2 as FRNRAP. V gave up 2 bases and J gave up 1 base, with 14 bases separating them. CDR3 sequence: CASGLYQGEGNTEAFF. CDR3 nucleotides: TGTGCTAGTGGTTTGTACCAGGGAGAGGGGAACACTGAAGCTTTCTTT.

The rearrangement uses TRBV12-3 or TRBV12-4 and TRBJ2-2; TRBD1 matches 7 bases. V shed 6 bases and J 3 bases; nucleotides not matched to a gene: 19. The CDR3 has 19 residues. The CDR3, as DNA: TGTGCCAGCAGCTCAGTAGGCCCGGAGACAGGGTGGGACACCGGGGAGCTGTTTTTT. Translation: CASSSVGPETGWDTGELFF.

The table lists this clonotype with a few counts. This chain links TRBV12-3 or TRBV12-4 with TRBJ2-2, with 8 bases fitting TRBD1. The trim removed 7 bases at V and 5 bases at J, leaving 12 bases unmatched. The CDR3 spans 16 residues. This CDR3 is CASIPGGSLRTGELFF. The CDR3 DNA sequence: TGTGCCAGCATTCCAGGGGGCAGCCTCCGGACCGGGGAGCTGTTTTTT.

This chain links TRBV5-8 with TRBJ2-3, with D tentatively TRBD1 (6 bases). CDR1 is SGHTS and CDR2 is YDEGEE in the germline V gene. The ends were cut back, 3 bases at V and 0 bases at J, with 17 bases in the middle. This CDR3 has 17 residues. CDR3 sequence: CASSSTPDSASTDTQYF. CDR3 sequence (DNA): TGTGCCAGCAGCTCAACACCGGACAGTGCTAGCACAGATACGCAGTATTTT.

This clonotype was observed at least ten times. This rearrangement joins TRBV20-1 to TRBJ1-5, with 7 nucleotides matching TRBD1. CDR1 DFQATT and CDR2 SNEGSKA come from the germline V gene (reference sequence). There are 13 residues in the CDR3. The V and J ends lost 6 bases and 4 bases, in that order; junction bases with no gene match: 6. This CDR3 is CSASGQPNQPQHF. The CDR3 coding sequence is TGCAGTGCCTCGGGACAGCCTAATCAGCCCCAGCATTTT.

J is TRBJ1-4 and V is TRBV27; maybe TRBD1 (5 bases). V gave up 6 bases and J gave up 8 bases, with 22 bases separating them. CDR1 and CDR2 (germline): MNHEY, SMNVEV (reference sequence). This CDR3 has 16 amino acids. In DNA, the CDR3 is TGTGCCAGCAGCCTGAGATTCGGGGCGGGGACGGAAAAACTGTTTTTT. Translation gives CASSLRFGAGTEKLFF.

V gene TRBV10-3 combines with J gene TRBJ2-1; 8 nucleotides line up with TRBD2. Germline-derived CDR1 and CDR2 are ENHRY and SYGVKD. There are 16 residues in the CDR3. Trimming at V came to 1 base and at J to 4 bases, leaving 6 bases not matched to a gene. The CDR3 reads CAISECGSGGYNEQFF. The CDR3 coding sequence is TGTGCCATCAGTGAGTGCGGAAGCGGGGGTTACAATGAGCAGTTCTTC.

In DNA form, the CDR3 reads TGTGCCAGCAGCCAATGGGCGCGGGAGACCCAGTACTTC. This gives the protein CASSQWARETQYF. J is TRBJ2-7 and V is TRBV14; D is undetermined. Judging by the DNA end, TRBJ2-5 fits better; the J call may be wrong. Germline lookup yields CDR1 SGHDN and CDR2 FVKESK. This CDR3 contains 13 residues.

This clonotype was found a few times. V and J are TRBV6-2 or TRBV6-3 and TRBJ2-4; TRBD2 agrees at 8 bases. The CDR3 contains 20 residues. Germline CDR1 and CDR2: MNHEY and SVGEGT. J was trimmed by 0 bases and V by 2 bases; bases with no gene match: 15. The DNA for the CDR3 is TGTGCCAGCAGTTACCCCGGGTGGACTAGCAATCTTTTAGCCAAAAACATTCAGTACTTC. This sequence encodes CASSYPGWTSNLLAKNIQYF.

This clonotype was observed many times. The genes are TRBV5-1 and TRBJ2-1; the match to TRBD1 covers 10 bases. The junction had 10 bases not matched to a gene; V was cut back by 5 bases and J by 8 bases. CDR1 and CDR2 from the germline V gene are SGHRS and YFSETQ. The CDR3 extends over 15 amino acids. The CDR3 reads CASSYGTGETDEQFF. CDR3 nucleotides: TGCGCCAGCAGTTATGGGACAGGGGAGACCGATGAGCAGTTCTTC.

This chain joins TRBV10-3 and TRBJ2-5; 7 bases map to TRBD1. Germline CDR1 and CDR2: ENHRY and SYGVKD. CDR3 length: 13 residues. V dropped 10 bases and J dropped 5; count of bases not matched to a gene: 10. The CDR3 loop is CATRDSLGETQYF. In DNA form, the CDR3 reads TGTGCCACTCGGGACAGTCTGGGGGAGACCCAGTACTTC.

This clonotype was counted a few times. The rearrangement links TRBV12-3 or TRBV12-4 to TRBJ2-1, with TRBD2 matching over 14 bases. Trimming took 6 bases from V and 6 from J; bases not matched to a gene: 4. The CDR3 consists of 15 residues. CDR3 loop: CASRPGTSGSNEQFF. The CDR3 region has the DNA TGTGCCAGCAGGCCCGGGACTAGCGGGAGCAATGAGCAGTTCTTC.

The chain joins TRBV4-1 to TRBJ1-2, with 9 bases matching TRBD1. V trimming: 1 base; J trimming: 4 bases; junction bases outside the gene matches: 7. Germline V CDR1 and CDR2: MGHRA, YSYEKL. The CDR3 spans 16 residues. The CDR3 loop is CASSQVSGQGFYGYTF. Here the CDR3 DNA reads TGCGCCAGCAGCCAAGTGTCGGGACAGGGTTTCTATGGCTACACCTTC.

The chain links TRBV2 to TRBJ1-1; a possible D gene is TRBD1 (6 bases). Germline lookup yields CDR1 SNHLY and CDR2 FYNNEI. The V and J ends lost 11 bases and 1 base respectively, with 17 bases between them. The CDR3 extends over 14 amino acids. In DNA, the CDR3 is TGTGCCTCACAAGGAAAGGGGGGGAACACTGAAGCTTTCTTT. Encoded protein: CASQGKGGNTEAFF.

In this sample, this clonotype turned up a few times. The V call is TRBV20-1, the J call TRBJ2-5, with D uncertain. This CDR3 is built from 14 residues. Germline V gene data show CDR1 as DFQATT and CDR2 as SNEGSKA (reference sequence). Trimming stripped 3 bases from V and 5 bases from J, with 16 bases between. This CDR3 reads CSASKTRISETQYF. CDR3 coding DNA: TGCAGTGCTAGTAAGACTCGGATCTCGGAGACCCAGTACTTC.